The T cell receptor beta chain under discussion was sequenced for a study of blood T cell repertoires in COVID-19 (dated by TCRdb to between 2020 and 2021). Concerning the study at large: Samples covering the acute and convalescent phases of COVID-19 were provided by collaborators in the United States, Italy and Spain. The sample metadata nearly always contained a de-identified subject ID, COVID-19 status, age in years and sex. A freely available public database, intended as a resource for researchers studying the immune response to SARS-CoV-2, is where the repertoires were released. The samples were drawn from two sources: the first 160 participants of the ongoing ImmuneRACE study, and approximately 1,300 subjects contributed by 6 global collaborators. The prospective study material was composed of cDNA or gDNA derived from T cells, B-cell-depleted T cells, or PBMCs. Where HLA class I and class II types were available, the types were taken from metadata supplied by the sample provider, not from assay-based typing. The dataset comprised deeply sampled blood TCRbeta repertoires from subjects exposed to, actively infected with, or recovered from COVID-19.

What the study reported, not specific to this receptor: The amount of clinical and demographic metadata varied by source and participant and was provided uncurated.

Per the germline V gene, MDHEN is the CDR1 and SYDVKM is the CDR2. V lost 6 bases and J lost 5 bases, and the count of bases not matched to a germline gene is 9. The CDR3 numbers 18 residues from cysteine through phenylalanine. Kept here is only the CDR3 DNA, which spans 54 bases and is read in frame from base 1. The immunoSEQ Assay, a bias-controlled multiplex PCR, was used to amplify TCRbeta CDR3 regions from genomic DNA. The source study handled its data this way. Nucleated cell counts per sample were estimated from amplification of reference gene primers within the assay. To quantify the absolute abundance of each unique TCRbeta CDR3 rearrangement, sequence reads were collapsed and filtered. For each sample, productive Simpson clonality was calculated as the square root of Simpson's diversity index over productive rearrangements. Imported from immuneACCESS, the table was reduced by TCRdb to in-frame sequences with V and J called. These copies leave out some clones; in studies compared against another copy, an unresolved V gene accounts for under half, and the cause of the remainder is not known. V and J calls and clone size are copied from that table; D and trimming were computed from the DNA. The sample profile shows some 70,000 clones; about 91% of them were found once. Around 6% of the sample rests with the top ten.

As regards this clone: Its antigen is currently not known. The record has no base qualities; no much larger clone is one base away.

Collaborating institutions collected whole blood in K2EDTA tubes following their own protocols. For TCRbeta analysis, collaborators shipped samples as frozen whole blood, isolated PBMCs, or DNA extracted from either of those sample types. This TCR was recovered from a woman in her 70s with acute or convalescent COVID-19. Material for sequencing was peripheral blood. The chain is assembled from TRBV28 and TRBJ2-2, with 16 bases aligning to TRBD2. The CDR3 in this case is CASSPGLAGGPGTGELFF. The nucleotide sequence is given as TGTGCCAGCAGCCCGGGACTAGCGGGAGGGCCTGGGACCGGGGAGCTGTTTTTT.